This T cell receptor beta chain was identified during a study of T cell responses to AZD1222 COVID-19 vaccine. General study points: Only a handful of people who got AZD1222 tested seropositive at baseline.

Measured with immunoSEQ multiplex PCR; TCRdb has only the in-frame clones, and not every one. The data show about 94,000 clones, roughly 85% seen once. Comment on this clone: Antigen specificity is unknown.

Germline CDR1 reads LNHDA; CDR2 reads SQIVND (reference sequence). The CDR3 length is 14 residues. Trimming stripped 7 bases from V and 2 bases from J, with 11 bases between. Second-dose schedules of about 4 or about 12 weeks were combined. Sample: peripheral blood, taken 28 days after the second AZD1222 dose. The origin of this receptor is an adult who received the AZD1222 COVID-19 vaccine. The chain recombines TRBV19 with TRBJ2-2; no clear D gene. The CDR3 here is CASTKAANTGELFF. CDR3 nucleotides: TGTGCCAGTACTAAGGCAGCCAACACCGGGGAGCTGTTTTTT.